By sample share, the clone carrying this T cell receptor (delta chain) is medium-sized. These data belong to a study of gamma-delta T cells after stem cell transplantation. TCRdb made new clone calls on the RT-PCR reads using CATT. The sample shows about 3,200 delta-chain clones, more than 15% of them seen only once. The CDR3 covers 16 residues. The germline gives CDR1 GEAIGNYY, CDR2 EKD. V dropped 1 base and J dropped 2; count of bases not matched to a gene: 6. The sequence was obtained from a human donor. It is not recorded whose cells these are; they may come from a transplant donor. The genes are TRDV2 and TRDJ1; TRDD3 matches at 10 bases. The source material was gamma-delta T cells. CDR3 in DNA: TGTGCCTGTGACACTCTTTTACTGGGGGATACCGATAAACTCATCTTT. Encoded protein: CACDTLLLGDTDKLIF.